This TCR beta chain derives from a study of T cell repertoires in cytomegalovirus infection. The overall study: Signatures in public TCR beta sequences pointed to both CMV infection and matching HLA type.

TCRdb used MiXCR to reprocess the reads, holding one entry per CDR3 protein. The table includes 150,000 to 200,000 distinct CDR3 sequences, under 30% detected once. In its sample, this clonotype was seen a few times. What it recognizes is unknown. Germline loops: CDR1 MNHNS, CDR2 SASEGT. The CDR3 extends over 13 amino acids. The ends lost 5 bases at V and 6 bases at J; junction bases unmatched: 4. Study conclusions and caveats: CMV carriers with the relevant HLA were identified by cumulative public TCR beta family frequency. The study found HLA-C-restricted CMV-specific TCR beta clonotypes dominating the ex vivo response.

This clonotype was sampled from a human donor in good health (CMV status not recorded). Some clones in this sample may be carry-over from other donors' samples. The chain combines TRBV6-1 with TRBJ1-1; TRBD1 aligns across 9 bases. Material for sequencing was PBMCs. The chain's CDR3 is CASSQRTGAEAFF. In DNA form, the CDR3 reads TGTGCCAGCAGTCAACGGACAGGGGCTGAAGCTTTCTTT.